Given below is one TCR beta chain in context. What antigen it recognizes has not been identified. No per-base quality is available; no much larger clone lies one base away. Each collaborating institution followed its own protocols to collect whole blood in K2EDTA tubes. For TCRbeta analysis, collaborators shipped samples in one of three forms: frozen whole blood, isolated PBMCs, or DNA extracted from either of those sample types. The sample belongs to a study of blood T cell repertoires in COVID-19 (TCRdb year 2020). Regarding the study in general: Collaborator samples came from the United States, Italy and Spain and covered acute and convalescent phases of COVID-19. The material from the prospective study consisted of cDNA or gDNA derived from T cells, B-cell-depleted T cells, or PBMCs. The dataset comprised deeply sampled blood TCRbeta repertoires from subjects exposed to, actively infected with, or recovered from COVID-19. A freely available public database, intended as a resource for researchers studying the immune response to SARS-CoV-2, is where the repertoires were released. The samples were drawn from the first 160 participants of the ongoing ImmuneRACE study and from 1,254 subjects provided by 6 global collaborators. Sample metadata almost always included a de-identified subject ID, COVID-19 status, age in years and sex. Where available, HLA class I and class II types were obtained from metadata supplied by the sample provider rather than from assay-based typing.

TCRbeta CDR3 regions were amplified from genomic DNA using the immunoSEQ Assay, a bias-controlled multiplex PCR. The paper's processing steps were these. The number of nucleated cells in each sample was estimated from the amplification of reference gene primers within the assay. To quantify the absolute abundance of each unique TCRbeta CDR3 rearrangement, sequence reads were collapsed and filtered. For each sample, productive Simpson clonality was calculated as the square root of Simpson's diversity index across productive rearrangements. This immuneACCESS table, as held by TCRdb, lists in-frame sequences with V and J called but not all clones. Of the missing ones, under half trace to an unresolved V gene in checked studies; the others have no known cause. V and J calls plus clone size are reproduced from that table; the DNA served to infer D and trimming. This sample lists 100,000 to 120,000 clones; nearly 90% were detected once. The top ten clonotypes cover around 4.9% of the sample.

General study outcomes and caveats: The amount of clinical and demographic metadata varied by source and participant and was provided uncurated.

This receptor was identified in a human donor in a cohort sampled during active COVID-19. The sequenced material came from peripheral blood.

The bases are TGTGCCAGCAGTCCCGGCCGGGCTAACTATGGCTACACCTTC. Translated, this gives CASSPGRANYGYTF. The chain is assembled from TRBV6-4 and TRBJ1-2; the D gene is unclear. Looking up the germline V gene yields CDR1 MRHNA and CDR2 SNTAGT. The CDR3 holds 14 amino acids from the cysteine to the phenylalanine. The DNA shown is the 42-base CDR3, in frame from base 1. The V and J ends are trimmed by 5 bases and 0 bases, leaving 10 bases between them.